This TCR beta chain derives from a study of T cell changes during pregnancy in multiple sclerosis. Data came from immunoSEQ multiplex PCR; TCRdb stores just in-frame clones and leaves some out. The sample lists tens of thousands of clones; approximately 92% were seen once. CDR1 is SGHNT, CDR2 YYREEE, per germline (reference sequence). The CDR3 covers 14 residues. Germline trimming cut 3 bases from V and 8 bases from J; bases unmatched to any gene: 4. V is TRBV5-4 and J is TRBJ1-4, with 10 bases identical to TRBD1. The receptor comes from a female donor in good health, enrolled as a control in a pregnancy study. Source: peripheral blood, taken in the second trimester of pregnancy. In nucleotides, the CDR3 is TGTGCCAGCAGCTGGGACAGGGGAGGGGAAAAACTGTTTTTT. Protein: CASSWDRGGEKLFF.